Below are 17 T cell receptor beta chains sequenced from a single sample in a study of T cells in Graves' hyperthyroidism and ophthalmopathy. The source material, RNA transcripts, was used to amplify TCR beta CDR3 regions. Initially, a first-round RT-PCR of the TCR CDR3 employed the HTBI primer set. TCRdb recomputed calls from the multiplex PCR reads with MiXCR, one row per CDR3 protein. The sample carries fewer than 400,000 distinct CDR3 sequences, around 16% recorded once. Input material: blood. Receptor source: a woman aged 18 to 35 with Graves' hyperthyroidism that later progressed to Graves' ophthalmopathy.

For this clonotype: This could be a read error, since a much larger clone is one nucleotide away. The chain links TRBV16 to TRBJ1-2, with 7 bases identical to TRBD1. Germline V lookup: CDR1 KGHSY, CDR2 FQNENV. V shed 3 bases, J shed 10 bases, and the junction held 17 bases outside the gene matches. There are 16 residues in the CDR3. The CDR3 DNA sequence: TGTGCCAGCAGCCAGAGCGGGACAGAACTTGTCTTAACCTACACCTTC. This sequence encodes CASSQSGTELVLTYTF.

The V and J genes are TRBV20-1 and TRBJ1-6, with a weak D call TRBD1 (5 bases). The V gene's germline CDR1 is DFQATT and CDR2 SNEGSKA (reference sequence). This CDR3 is 15 amino acids long. Deletions cut 5 bases from V and 7 bases from J, with 18 bases between. The CDR3 bases are TGCAGTGCTCGCCGTCCGGGAGGGGTAAATTCACCCCTCCACTTT. Protein product: CSARRPGGVNSPLHF.

V usage is TRBV29-1 and J usage is TRBJ1-1; no clear D gene. Germline assignment: CDR1 SQVTM and CDR2 ANQGSEA. This CDR3 is 13 amino acids long. With 8 bases removed from V and 0 bases from J, the gap between germline ends came to 13 bases. The CDR3: CSSQRDLNTEAFF. The CDR3 coding sequence is TGCAGCAGCCAGCGGGATCTGAACACTGAAGCTTTCTTT. The complete variable domain, with remaining parts taken from reference TRBV29-1 and TRBJ1-1, reads SAVISQKPSRDICQRGTSLTIQCQVDSQVTMMFWYRQQPGQSLTLIATANQGSEATYESGFVIDKFPISRPNLTFSTLTVSNMSPEDSSIYLCSSQRDLNTEAFFGQGTRLTVV.

The rearrangement uses TRBV3-1 and TRBJ1-2; D ambiguous. V was clipped by 1 base and J by 4 bases, with 19 bases between them. Germline V gene sequence: CDR1 LGHDT, CDR2 YNNKEL (reference sequence). The CDR3 runs to 17 residues. CDR3 amino acids: CASSQAPGTAGGYGYTF. The CDR3, as DNA: TGTGCCAGCAGCCAAGCGCCAGGCACCGCGGGTGGCTATGGCTACACCTTC.

This clonotype occurred many times. V usage is TRBV2 and J usage is TRBJ1-3, with no clear D. Between the trimmed V and J ends, which lost 3 bases and 0 bases, there was a span of 12 bases. The CDR3 length is 16 residues. The germline V gene encodes CDR1 SNHLY and CDR2 FYNNEI. The CDR3 region has the DNA TGTGCCAGCAGTGATGGTAAGGCTACCTCTGGAAACACCATATATTTT. Protein sequence: CASSDGKATSGNTIYF. The full variable domain, with the rest looked up from reference TRBV2 and TRBJ1-3, is EPEVTQTPSHQVTQMGQEVILRCVPISNHLYFYWYRQILGQKVEFLVSFYNNEISEKSEIFDDQFSVERPDGSNFTLKIRSTKLEDSAMYFCASSDGKATSGNTIYFGEGSWLTVV.

In the case of this clonotype: A much bigger clone sits one base away, suggesting this may be a read error. The rearrangement joins TRBV5-1 to TRBJ2-3; 8 nucleotides line up with TRBD1. Germline CDR1 and CDR2: SGHRS and YFSETQ. This CDR3 has 17 residues. The CDR3 nucleotides read TGCGCCAGCAGCTTGTGGGCGGACAGGGCGGACACAGATACGCTGTATTTT. Translating gives CASSLWADRADTDTLYF.

This chain connects TRBV5-6 to TRBJ2-7; weak D call: TRBD1 (5 bases). With 1 base removed from V and 7 bases from J, the gap between germline ends came to 12 bases. The CDR3 consists of 13 residues. The germline V gene has CDR1 SGHDT and CDR2 YYEEEE. The DNA of the CDR3 is TGTGCCAGCAGCTTGAACAGGCAAGGGGAGCAGTACTTC. Translation gives CASSLNRQGEQYF.

This clonotype has a handful of counts. This rearrangement joins TRBV4-3 to TRBJ1-1; 8 bases align to TRBD1. The junction had 4 bases not matched to a gene; V was cut back by 3 bases and J by 1 base. Per germline, CDR1 LGHNA and CDR2 YSLEER. The CDR3 totals 15 residues. CDR3 in amino acids: CASSHLDRENTEAFF. CDR3 nucleotides: TGCGCCAGCAGCCACCTGGACAGGGAGAACACTGAAGCTTTCTTT.

The table lists this clonotype with many counts. The chain recombines TRBV27 with TRBJ1-2, with TRBD1 identical over 7 bases. After removal of 8 bases from V and 6 bases from J, the junction contained 6 bases not matched to a gene. Germline V gene lookup returns CDR1 MNHEY and CDR2 SMNVEV (reference sequence). The CDR3 has 12 amino acids. The CDR3 here is CASQGVGDGYTF. DNA of the CDR3: TGTGCCAGCCAGGGGGTAGGGGATGGCTACACCTTC.

This clonotype was seen a few times. The chain uses TRBV15 and TRBJ2-5; possibly TRBD1 for D (5 bases). V dropped 0 bases and J dropped 4 bases, with 6 bases sitting between them. Germline CDR1 is LNHNV and CDR2 is YYDKDF (reference sequence). This CDR3 region has 13 residues. CDR3 in amino acids: CATSRDDRETQYF. The CDR3 DNA reads TGTGCCACCAGCAGAGATGACAGAGAGACCCAGTACTTC. Filled out from reference TRBV15 and TRBJ2-5, the complete variable domain reads DAMVIQNPRYQVTQFGKPVTLSCSQTLNHNVMYWYQQKSSQAPKLLFHYYDKDFNNEADTPDNFQSRRPNTSFCFLDIRSPGLGDTAMYLCATSRDDRETQYFGPGTRLLVL.

This clonotype was seen many times. V and J are TRBV7-6 and TRBJ2-3; 10 bases are shared with TRBD2. The CDR3 consists of 20 residues. The junction had 17 bases not matched to a gene; V was cut back by 5 bases and J by 0 bases. From germline, CDR1 is SGHVS and CDR2 FNYEAQ. The CDR3: CASSPLWGRLAGVSTDTQYF. The CDR3 DNA follows: TGTGCCAGCAGCCCCCTGTGGGGGAGGCTAGCGGGAGTAAGCACAGATACGCAGTATTTT. Filled out from reference TRBV7-6 and TRBJ2-3, the complete variable domain reads GAGVSQSPRYKVTKRGQDVALRCDPISGHVSLYWYRQALGQGPEFLTYFNYEAQQDKSGLPNDRFSAERPEGSISTLTIQRTEQRDSAMYRCASSPLWGRLAGVSTDTQYFGPGTRLTVL.

This clonotype was observed a handful of times. The gene calls are TRBV6-4 and TRBJ2-5; D gene uncertain. The CDR3 is made up of 13 amino acids. Trimming shortened V by 5 bases and J by 2 bases, and 9 bases separated the two germline ends. Germline lookup yields CDR1 MRHNA and CDR2 SNTAGT. CDR3 sequence (DNA): TGTGCCAGCAGTATCGGGCCGCAAGAGACCCAGTACTTC. This gives the protein CASSIGPQETQYF.

The sample holds many counts of this clonotype. The chain recombines TRBV12-3 or TRBV12-4 with TRBJ2-1, with D possibly matching TRBD2 (6 bases). This CDR3 is built from 14 residues. The V and J ends lost 4 bases and 3 bases respectively, with 10 bases between them. The CDR3 spells CASSWRAGYNEQFF. In DNA, the CDR3 is TGTGCCAGCAGTTGGAGGGCGGGCTACAATGAGCAGTTCTTC.

The V and J genes are TRBV3-1 and TRBJ1-1; the D is unclear. Germline CDR1 and CDR2: LGHDT and YNNKEL (reference sequence). The CDR3 runs to 14 residues. V lost 6 bases to trimming and J lost 5 bases, with 16 bases between them. CDR3 DNA: TGTGCCAGCAGGCGCGGGGTTATTTGGACTGAAGCTTTCTTT. Translation: CASRRGVIWTEAFF. Based on the CDR3 plus reference TRBV3-1 and TRBJ1-1, the full variable domain is DTAVSQTPKYLVTQMGNDKSIKCEQNLGHDTMYWYKQDSKKFLKIMFSYNNKELIINETVPNRFSPKSPDKAHLNLHINSLELGDSAVYFCASRRGVIWTEAFFGQGTRLTVV.

This clonotype was counted ten times or more. The chain combines TRBV29-1 with TRBJ2-1; 7 bases align to TRBD1. J lost 6 bases, V lost 1 base, and 9 bases had no gene match. Germline CDR1 is SQVTM and CDR2 is ANQGSEA. This CDR3 contains 15 residues. CDR3 sequence reads: CSVEGRTNRGNEQFF. The CDR3 DNA reads as TGCAGCGTTGAAGGAAGGACCAACAGGGGCAATGAGCAGTTCTTC.

There are many counts of this clonotype. The rearrangement joins TRBV7-3 to TRBJ2-1; D may be TRBD1 (6 bases). The CDR3 runs 15 residues. Germline V lookup: CDR1 SGHTA, CDR2 FQGTGA. The V gene lost 2 bases and the J gene lost 4 bases, with 12 bases spanning the gap. In DNA, the CDR3 is TGTGCCAGCAGCTTAGCGCAGGGGAGTTACAATGAGCAGTTCTTC. It translates to CASSLAQGSYNEQFF.

The genes are TRBV27 and TRBJ1-1; a possible D gene is TRBD1 (5 bases). The CDR3 consists of 15 residues. Germline values: CDR1 MNHEY, CDR2 SMNVEV (reference sequence). The V end lost 2 bases, the J end lost 5 bases, and 15 bases lay between the germline ends. CDR3 sequence (DNA): TGTGCCAGCAGTTTAGGCCTCCAGGGTTGGACTGAAGCTTTCTTT. Translated, it gives CASSLGLQGWTEAFF.